This T cell receptor (beta chain) was obtained from a study of blood T cell repertoires in COVID-19. Study at large: Donors in the United States, Italy and Spain gave samples during acute or convalescent COVID-19. T cells, B-cell-depleted T cells, or PBMCs provided the cDNA or gDNA that served as material.

V trimming: 6 bases; J trimming: 3 bases; junction bases outside the gene matches: 14. The CDR3 sequence is 17 residues long. Germline assignment: CDR1 LNHDA and CDR2 SQIVND (reference sequence). Authors' methods: Estimation of nucleated cell counts relied on the amplification of reference gene primers. Method: immunoSEQ multiplex PCR; TCRdb's copy keeps in-frame clones and lacks some. Clone size and V and J calls were adopted from that table, with D and trimming inferred from the DNA. The sample includes 300,000 to 350,000 clones, 87% of them seen just once. The clonotype was recovered from a woman aged 30 to 39 who had recovered from COVID-19. The chain joins TRBV19 to TRBJ2-3; 8 nucleotides match TRBD2. Source material: PBMCs or T cells enriched from blood (not recorded which). The CDR3 bases are TGTGCCAGTAGCATGACCGGCACCGGGGGGGGGACAGATACGCAGTATTTT. Its protein product is CASSMTGTGGGTDTQYF.